This T cell receptor (beta chain) was sequenced in a study of cytomegalovirus exposure and HLA in healthy donors. Study details: As released early, the data held some 85 million unique TCRs from HLA-typed donors. Whole-study results and caveats: Sequencing likely generated an artifact that appeared as a cluster of highly shared sequence variants. As was reported, the classifier diagnosed cytomegalovirus status with high specificity and sensitivity.

This clone was picked up one time. Its target is not known. Germline V gene data show CDR1 as MNHNS and CDR2 as SASEGT. This CDR3 has 17 residues. V lost 4 bases and J lost 0; bases outside the gene matches: 9. Both 60 Vbeta primers and 13 Jbeta primers went into the PCR. Here immunoSEQ multiplex PCR was the method, and the copy in TCRdb shows in-frame clones only, minus some. The data contain roughly 160,000 clones, 70% to 85% of them singletons. The clonotype was recovered from a woman aged 25-40 years in good health and CMV-seronegative. Sequences were obtained from PBMCs. The chain uses TRBV6-1 and TRBJ2-1, with 7 nucleotides matching TRBD1. DNA for the CDR3: TGTGCCAGCAGTGGAACAGGGGCGTCCAGCTCCTACAATGAGCAGTTCTTC. Translating it yields CASSGTGASSSYNEQFF.